These 19 T cell receptor beta chains originate from one sample sequenced in a study of blood T cell repertoires in COVID-19. Measured with immunoSEQ multiplex PCR; TCRdb has only the in-frame clones, and not every one. The sample yields roughly 200,000 clones, 84% seen once. The sample comprised peripheral blood. These receptors all stem from a woman older than 75 with COVID-19, enrolled during active disease.

The genes are TRBV6-5 and TRBJ2-7; a weak D match, TRBD1 (6 bases). The CDR3 runs to 13 residues. V shed 6 bases and J shed 4 bases, with 13 bases lying between them. CDR1 MNHEY and CDR2 SVGAGI come from the germline V gene. The CDR3 loop reads CASRQGQPYEQYV. CDR3 coding DNA: TGTGCCAGCAGGCAAGGACAGCCATACGAGCAGTACGTC.

The genes are TRBV30 and TRBJ1-3; D not certain. The CDR3 runs to 15 residues. Germline V gene lookup returns CDR1 GTSNPN and CDR2 SVGIG (reference sequence). V was trimmed by 3 bases and J by 3 bases, leaving 15 bases between them. The CDR3 reads CAWRAAGMIGNTIYF. The CDR3, as DNA: TGTGCCTGGAGGGCGGCGGGCATGATTGGAAACACCATATATTTT.

CDR3 DNA: TGCAGTGCTAGTCAGACTAGCCCACATGAGCAGTTCTTC. This codes for CSASQTSPHEQFF. The chain links TRBV20-1 to TRBJ2-1, with TRBD2 identical over 7 bases. The CDR3 loop spans 13 amino acids. Trimming removed 3 bases from V and 8 bases from J; junction bases left unmatched: 7. From germline, CDR1 is DFQATT and CDR2 SNEGSKA (reference sequence).

The chain has TRBV24-1 and TRBJ1-4; D gene uncertain. Germline CDR1 is KGHDR and CDR2 is SFDVKD. This CDR3 is built from 13 residues. The V and J ends lost 2 bases and 6 bases respectively, with 6 bases between them. CDR3 nucleotides: TGTGCCACCAGTGATTCGGGGTATGAAAAACTGTTTTTT. This encodes CATSDSGYEKLFF.

The genes are TRBV7-2 and TRBJ2-7; TRBD1 agrees at 10 bases. There are 12 residues in the CDR3. The germline CDR1 and CDR2 sequences are SGHTA and FQGNSA. Trimming removed 5 bases from V and 9 bases from J; junction bases left unmatched: 4. The CDR3, as DNA: TGTGCCAGCAGCCTCGGACAGGGGGGGCAGTACGTC. Translation gives CASSLGQGGQYV.

The rearrangement joins TRBV28 to TRBJ2-7; 7 nucleotides match TRBD2. The CDR3 totals 12 residues. Per the germline V gene, CDR1 is MDHEN and CDR2 is SYDVKM. With V trimmed by 8 bases and J by 2 bases, 3 bases remained unmatched. As DNA, the CDR3 is TGTGCCAGCGTGGGGGGGGCCTACGAGCAGTACTTC. Its protein is CASVGGAYEQYF.

The chain carries TRBV24-1 and TRBJ2-3; D unresolved. Trimming took 1 base from V and 1 from J, leaving 8 bases between them. The CDR3 contains 15 residues. The germline V gene encodes CDR1 KGHDR and CDR2 SFDVKD. CDR3 DNA sequence: TGTGCCACCAGTGATTTTGGGCAGGGCACAGATACGCAGTATTTT. This codes for CATSDFGQGTDTQYF.

The CDR3 nucleotides read TGTGCCAGCAGTAACAGTCAGCCCCAGCATTTT. This gives the protein CASSNSQPQHF. This chain uses TRBV12-3 or TRBV12-4 with TRBJ1-5; D unclear. Between the trimmed V and J ends, which lost 5 bases and 6 bases, there was a span of 5 bases. CDR3 length equals 11 residues.

A single count supports this clone. The J gene is TRBJ1-2, the V gene TRBV7-2, with D unresolved. Per the germline V gene, CDR1 is SGHTA and CDR2 is FQGNSA. V shed 5 bases and J shed 3 bases, with 13 bases lying between them. CDR3 length: 14 amino acids. The CDR3 reads CASSQTTKDYGYTF. The CDR3, as DNA: TGTGCCAGCAGCCAGACAACCAAGGACTATGGCTACACCTTC.

The chain employs TRBV7-9 and TRBJ2-5; TRBD1 aligns across 7 bases. The trim removed 3 bases at V and 2 bases at J, leaving 3 bases unmatched. There are 14 residues in the CDR3. Per the germline V gene, CDR1 is SEHNR and CDR2 is FQNEAQ (reference sequence). CDR3 region: CASSLGTAQETQYF. The CDR3 DNA sequence: TGTGCCAGCAGCTTGGGGACAGCGCAAGAGACCCAGTACTTC.

The gene calls are TRBV30 and TRBJ1-4; tentative D call: TRBD1 (5 bases). Per the germline V gene, CDR1 is GTSNPN and CDR2 is SVGIG (reference sequence). The CDR3 loop spans 15 amino acids. Trimming shortened V by 8 bases and J by 5 bases, and 21 bases separated the two germline ends. CDR3 nucleotide sequence: TGTGCCAGCAGGGCCGAAGGGTTAGCAAATGAAAAACTGTTTTTT. Its protein product is CASRAEGLANEKLFF. Combining the CDR3 with reference TRBV30 and TRBJ1-4 gives the whole variable domain SQTIHQWPATLVQPVGSPLSLECTVEGTSNPNLYWYRQAAGRGLQLLFYSVGIGQISSEVPQNLSASRPQDRQFILSSKKLLLSDSGFYLCASRAEGLANEKLFFGSGTQLSVL.

Notes on this clone: Other nucleotide sequences from this sample produce the same CDR3. The rearrangement links TRBV12-3 or TRBV12-4 to TRBJ2-1, with a tentative D call TRBD2 (5 bases). Trimming removed 3 bases from V and 5 bases from J, with 8 bases in between. The CDR3 spans 13 residues. Here the CDR3 reads CASSFSGDNEQFF. CDR3 bases: TGTGCCAGCAGTTTCTCCGGGGACAATGAGCAGTTCTTC.

V is TRBV19 and J is TRBJ1-1, with TRBD1 identical over 11 bases. The CDR3 covers 16 residues. The V segment lost 4 bases and the J segment 3 bases; nucleotides outside the gene matches: 7. Germline V CDR1 and CDR2: LNHDA, SQIVND (reference sequence). DNA for the CDR3: TGTGCCAGTAGTAGGACAGGGGGCCTTTATTACACTGAAGCTTTCTTT. Translation gives CASSRTGGLYYTEAFF.

V and J are TRBV7-3 and TRBJ2-3; 9 bases fit TRBD1. Germline CDR1 is SGHTA and CDR2 is FQGTGA. The CDR3 covers 15 residues. Trimming at V came to 2 bases and at J to 4 bases, leaving 4 bases not matched to a gene. The CDR3: CASSLSGTGPDTQYF. As DNA, the CDR3 is TGTGCCAGCAGCTTATCTGGGACAGGGCCAGATACGCAGTATTTT.

The chain employs TRBV25-1 and TRBJ2-3; 12 bases fit TRBD2. Germline CDR1 reads MGHDK; CDR2 reads SYGVNS. The CDR3 totals 16 residues. With 5 bases clipped from V and 7 bases from J, the junction kept 10 bases outside the gene matches. In DNA form, the CDR3 reads TGTGCCAGCAGTACACGACTAGCGGGGGACATCCATACGCAGTATTTT. This sequence encodes CASSTRLAGDIHTQYF.

This clone was picked up one time. DNA for the CDR3: TGTGCCAGCAGCTTGGACGGGCAGGGTGGCAGGGGCAATCAGCCCCAGCATTTT. Amino acid sequence: CASSLDGQGGRGNQPQHF. The J gene is TRBJ1-5, the V gene TRBV5-6; weak D call: TRBD1 (5 bases). CDR1 SGHDT and CDR2 YYEEEE come from the germline V gene. The CDR3 consists of 18 residues. Between the trimmed V and J ends, which lost 0 bases and 2 bases, there was a span of 18 bases.

This clone was seen only once. This chain connects TRBV24-1 to TRBJ1-5, with a weak D call TRBD1 (6 bases). The CDR3 extends over 14 amino acids. V dropped 6 bases and J dropped 0 bases, with 8 bases sitting between them. CDR1 is KGHDR, CDR2 SFDVKD, per germline. The CDR3 DNA reads as TGTGCCACCAGTCAGGGACATAGCAATCAGCCCCAGCATTTT. Translating it yields CATSQGHSNQPQHF.

This chain links TRBV28 with TRBJ1-6, with D unclear. CDR1 MDHEN and CDR2 SYDVKM come from the germline V gene. The CDR3 sequence is 16 residues long. V lost 2 bases and J lost 7, with 15 bases in between. The CDR3 here is CASSLRPALINSPLHF. The DNA of the CDR3 is TGTGCCAGCAGTTTACGCCCCGCACTAATCAATTCACCCCTCCACTTT.

The chain combines TRBV19 with TRBJ2-3, with a weak D call TRBD2 (7 bases). This CDR3 has 16 amino acids. Germline V gives CDR1 LNHDA, CDR2 SQIVND (reference sequence). V lost 5 bases and J 0 bases, leaving 15 bases between the germline ends. CDR3 residues: CASSQNGGGSTDTQYF. The DNA for the CDR3 is TGTGCCAGTAGTCAGAATGGGGGGGGCAGCACAGATACGCAGTATTTT.